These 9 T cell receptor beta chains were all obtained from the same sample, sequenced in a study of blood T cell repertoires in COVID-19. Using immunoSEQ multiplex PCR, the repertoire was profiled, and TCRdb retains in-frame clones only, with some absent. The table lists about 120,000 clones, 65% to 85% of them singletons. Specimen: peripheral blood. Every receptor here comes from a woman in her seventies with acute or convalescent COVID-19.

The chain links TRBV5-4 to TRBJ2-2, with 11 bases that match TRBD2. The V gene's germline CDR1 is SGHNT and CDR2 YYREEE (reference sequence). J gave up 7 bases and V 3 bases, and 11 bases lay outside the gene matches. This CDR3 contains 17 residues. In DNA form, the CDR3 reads TGTGCCAGCAGCTCCGGCGTAGCGGGGGGGCAGGTCGGGGAGCTGTTTTTT. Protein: CASSSGVAGGQVGELFF.

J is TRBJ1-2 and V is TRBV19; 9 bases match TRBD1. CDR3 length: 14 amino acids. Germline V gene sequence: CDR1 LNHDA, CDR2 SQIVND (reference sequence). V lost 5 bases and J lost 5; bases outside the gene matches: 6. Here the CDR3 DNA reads TGTGCCAGTAGTCCGGACAGGGGATCGTATGGCTACACCTTC. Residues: CASSPDRGSYGYTF.

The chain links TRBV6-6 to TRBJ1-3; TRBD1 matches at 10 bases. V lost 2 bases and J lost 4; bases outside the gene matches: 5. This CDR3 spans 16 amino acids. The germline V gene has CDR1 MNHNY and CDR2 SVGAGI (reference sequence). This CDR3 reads CASSYLDRGLGNTIYF. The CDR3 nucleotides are TGTGCCAGCAGTTACCTAGACAGGGGGCTAGGAAACACCATATATTTT.

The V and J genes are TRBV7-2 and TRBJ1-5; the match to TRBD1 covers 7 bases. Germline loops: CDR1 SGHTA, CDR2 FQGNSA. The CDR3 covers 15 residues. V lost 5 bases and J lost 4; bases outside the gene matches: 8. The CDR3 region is CASSLPGTVNQPQHF. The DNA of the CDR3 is TGTGCCAGCAGCCTACCCGGGACAGTTAATCAGCCCCAGCATTTT.

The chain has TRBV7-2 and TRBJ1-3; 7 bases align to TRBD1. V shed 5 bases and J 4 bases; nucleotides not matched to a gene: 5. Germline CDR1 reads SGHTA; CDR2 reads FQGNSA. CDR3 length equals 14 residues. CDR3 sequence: CASSAGQKGNTIYF. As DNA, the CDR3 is TGTGCCAGCAGCGCGGGACAGAAAGGAAACACCATATATTTT.

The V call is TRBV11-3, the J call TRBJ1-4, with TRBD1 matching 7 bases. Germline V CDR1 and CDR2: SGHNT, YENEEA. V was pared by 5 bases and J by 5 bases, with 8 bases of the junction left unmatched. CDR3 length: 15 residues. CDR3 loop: CASSDPGTENEKLFF. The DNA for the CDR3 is TGTGCCAGCAGCGACCCCGGGACAGAGAATGAAAAACTGTTTTTT.

Written as DNA, the CDR3 is TGTGCCAGCAGCACCGGGACTAGGACAGGTGAGCAGTTCTTC. Its translation: CASSTGTRTGEQFF. The chain has TRBV7-8 and TRBJ2-1, with a possible D match to TRBD2 (8 bases). There are 14 residues in the CDR3. Trimming removed 5 bases at V and 9 bases at J, with 17 bases between. The germline gives CDR1 SGHVS, CDR2 FQNEAQ.

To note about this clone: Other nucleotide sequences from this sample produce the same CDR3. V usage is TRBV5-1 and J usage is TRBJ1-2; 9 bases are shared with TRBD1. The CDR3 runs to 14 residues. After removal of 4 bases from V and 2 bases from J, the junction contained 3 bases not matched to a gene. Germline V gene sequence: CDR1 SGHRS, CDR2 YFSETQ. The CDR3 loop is CASSVDRGNYGYTF. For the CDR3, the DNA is TGCGCCAGCAGCGTAGACAGGGGGAACTATGGCTACACCTTC.

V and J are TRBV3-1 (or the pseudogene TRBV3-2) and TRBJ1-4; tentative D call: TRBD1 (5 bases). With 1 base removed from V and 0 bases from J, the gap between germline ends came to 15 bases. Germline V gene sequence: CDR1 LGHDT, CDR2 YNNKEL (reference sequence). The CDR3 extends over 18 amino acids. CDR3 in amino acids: CASSQGFWRQPTNEKLFF. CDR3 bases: TGTGCCAGCAGCCAAGGGTTTTGGAGACAGCCAACTAATGAAAAACTGTTTTTT.